The 16 T cell receptor beta chains reported below all come from one sample, sequenced in a study of shared clonotypes between healthy human individuals. TCRdb's table, derived via immunoSEQ multiplex PCR, lists solely in-frame clones and lacks some. The repertoire holds 2 million to 2.5 million clones, around 95% seen once, with less than 0.15% in the top ten. Sequences were obtained from naive CD4+ T cells sorted from blood. Subset meaning: CD45RA+ positively selected. These receptors originate from a man aged 18 to 29 in good health.

This chain links TRBV2 with TRBJ2-7, with 7 bases matching TRBD1. The CDR3 contains 14 residues. V lost 3 bases to trimming and J lost 7 bases; unmatched junction nucleotides: 9. Germline V CDR1 and CDR2: SNHLY, FYNNEI. The CDR3 DNA reads as TGTGCCAGCAGTGACCCTGACAGGGTTCAAGAGCAGTACTTC. This codes for CASSDPDRVQEQYF.

This chain uses TRBV4-1 with TRBJ2-5, with D maybe TRBD2 (5 bases). Germline V lookup: CDR1 MGHRA, CDR2 YSYEKL. CDR3 length: 13 residues. V lost 5 bases and J lost 5, with 12 bases in between. The CDR3 DNA reads as TGCGCCAGCAGCGGTAATCCGGGGGAGACCCAGTACTTC. It translates to CASSGNPGETQYF.

The chain links TRBV11-2 to TRBJ1-1; no firm D call. Trimming removed 5 bases from V and 10 bases from J, with 23 bases in between. Germline assignment: CDR1 SGHAT and CDR2 FQNNGV. The CDR3 consists of 15 residues. This chain's CDR3 is CASSPLRSGPTRAFF. The CDR3 DNA follows: TGTGCCAGCAGCCCTCTGAGATCTGGCCCCACTCGAGCTTTCTTT.

CDR3 protein: CASSGVAGAPEFF. The CDR3 DNA sequence: TGTGCCAGCAGTGGGGTAGCGGGAGCCCCAGAGTTCTTC. The genes are TRBV27 and TRBJ2-1, with 9 positions matching TRBD2. This CDR3 contains 13 residues. With V trimmed by 5 bases and J by 14 bases, 10 bases remained unmatched. Germline CDR1 and CDR2: MNHEY and SMNVEV (reference sequence).

The genes are TRBV25-1 and TRBJ2-5; D ambiguous. Germline V gives CDR1 MGHDK, CDR2 SYGVNS. Trimming left V 4 bases short and J 5 bases short, with 11 bases between. The length of the CDR3 is 13 residues. CDR3 region: CASSVGGWETQYF. The CDR3 DNA is TGTGCCAGCAGTGTGGGCGGCTGGGAGACCCAGTACTTC.

This chain joins TRBV2 and TRBJ2-1, with D uncertain. V was pared by 11 bases and J by 3 bases, with 8 bases between. Germline CDR1 SNHLY, CDR2 FYNNEI. The length of the CDR3 is 11 residues. CDR3 sequence (DNA): TGTGCCCCCCCGGACTACAATGAGCAGTTCTTC. This translates into CAPPDYNEQFF. Together with reference TRBV2 and TRBJ2-1, the CDR3 gives the full variable domain: EPEVTQTPSHQVTQMGQEVILRCVPISNHLYFYWYRQILGQKVEFLVSFYNNEISEKSEIFDDQFSVERPDGSNFTLKIRSTKLEDSAMYFCAPPDYNEQFFGPGTRLTVL.

The rearrangement joins TRBV7-9 to TRBJ1-1; no clear D gene. The length of the CDR3 is 15 residues. Germline V gene data show CDR1 as SEHNR and CDR2 as FQNEAQ (reference sequence). V was shortened by 5 bases and J by 1 base, with 14 bases between the two germline ends. CDR3 sequence: CASSPAQFRNTEAFF. As DNA, the CDR3 is TGTGCCAGCAGCCCAGCCCAGTTCCGGAACACTGAAGCTTTCTTT.

This clone was picked up one time. The chain is built from TRBV18 and TRBJ2-7; 10 nucleotides match TRBD1. V shed 5 bases and J 6 bases; nucleotides not matched to a gene: 7. Germline lookup yields CDR1 KGHSH and CDR2 LQKENI. CDR3 length equals 14 residues. Here the CDR3 DNA reads TGTGCCAGCTCAGCCGGGACAGGGGAAAGCGAGCAGTACTTC. Its protein product is CASSAGTGESEQYF.

V is TRBV6-1 and J is TRBJ2-7; D may be TRBD2 (5 bases). Per germline, CDR1 MNHNS and CDR2 SASEGT. Trimming stripped 2 bases from V and 6 bases from J, with 14 bases between. CDR3 length: 14 residues. CDR3 DNA: TGTGCCAGCAGTGAAATGGAGGCCCTAAGCGAGCAGTACTTC. This codes for CASSEMEALSEQYF.

The V and J genes are TRBV6-5 and TRBJ1-3, with D hard to call. Germline-derived CDR1 and CDR2 are MNHEY and SVGAGI. V gave up 5 bases and J gave up 2 bases, with 13 bases separating them. There are 15 residues in the CDR3. CDR3 residues: CASSNWAGTGNTIYF. Here the CDR3 DNA reads TGTGCCAGCAGTAACTGGGCCGGGACTGGAAACACCATATATTTT.

The chain couples TRBV6-5 to TRBJ2-7; no firm D call. CDR1 is MNHEY and CDR2 is SVGAGI in the germline V gene. The V and J ends lost 5 bases and 6 bases respectively, with 8 bases between them. This CDR3 is 11 amino acids long. The CDR3 DNA is TGTGCCAGCAGTGGTCCTCCCGAGCAGTACTTC. Translated: CASSGPPEQYF.

About this clone: The sample contains more than one DNA sequence encoding this CDR3. The CDR3 DNA reads TGTGCCAGCAGCGGGACAGGTAATCAGCCCCAGCATTTT. Its translation is CASSGTGNQPQHF. J is TRBJ1-5 and V is TRBV7-2, with 8 bases identical to TRBD1. The V segment lost 5 bases and the J segment 4 bases; nucleotides outside the gene matches: 1. CDR3 length: 13 amino acids. Germline V gene lookup returns CDR1 SGHTA and CDR2 FQGNSA.

Remarks on this clone: Within the sample, other DNA sequences also encode this same CDR3. V is TRBV30 and J is TRBJ2-7, with a possible D match to TRBD1 (6 bases). The V gene lost 0 bases and the J gene lost 3 bases, with 9 bases spanning the gap. CDR1 and CDR2 from the germline V gene are GTSNPN and SVGIG (reference sequence). The CDR3 is made up of 13 amino acids. This CDR3 reads CAWSVGQIYEQYF. CDR3 coding DNA: TGTGCCTGGAGTGTAGGACAGATCTACGAGCAGTACTTC.

The J gene is TRBJ2-3, the V gene TRBV7-6; 8 bases align to TRBD1. Germline lookup yields CDR1 SGHVS and CDR2 FNYEAQ. The CDR3 consists of 17 residues. The ends lost 4 bases at V and 1 base at J; junction bases unmatched: 10. The CDR3 DNA reads as TGTGCCAGCAGCTCCTCCCCGGACAGGGTCCGCACAGATACGCAGTATTTT. As protein: CASSSSPDRVRTDTQYF.

The J gene is TRBJ2-3, the V gene TRBV5-1; D is uncertain. The CDR3 extends over 14 amino acids. Germline CDR1 is SGHRS and CDR2 is YFSETQ. V was clipped by 4 bases and J by 2 bases, with 11 bases between them. The CDR3 DNA reads as TGCGCCAGCAGCCTGGACCGAATCACAGATACGCAGTATTTT. Translating it yields CASSLDRITDTQYF.

The chain carries TRBV6-1 and TRBJ2-5; D remains ambiguous. V was pared by 2 bases and J by 2 bases, with 9 bases between. Germline V gene lookup returns CDR1 MNHNS and CDR2 SASEGT. The CDR3 length is 14 residues. This CDR3 is CASSELRVQETQYF. CDR3 nucleotides: TGTGCCAGCAGTGAATTAAGGGTTCAAGAGACCCAGTACTTC.